Listed below are T cell receptor beta chains from one sample, sequenced in a study of blood T cell repertoires in COVID-19. The data were produced by immunoSEQ multiplex PCR, yet TCRdb's version contains in-frame clones alone and is incomplete. The repertoire includes around 260,000 clones, 87% of them detected once, and about 1.6% sits in the top ten. The specimen was peripheral blood. The source is a woman aged 40 to 50 who had recovered from COVID-19. Each CDR3 is given with its conserved first and last residue. The D gene is left open where the match is weak. The listing skips clone size in some rows; elsewhere it reads once, few, many or a size class.

J gene: TRBJ2-2
D gene: -
clone size: -
V gene: TRBV3-1/TRBV3-2
CDR3 protein: CASSESGRTGELFF
CDR3 DNA: TGTGCCAGCTCAGAATCGGGTCGGACCGGGGAGCTGTTTTTT

J gene: TRBJ2-1
D gene: TRBD1
clone size: -
V gene: TRBV18
CDR3 protein: CASSPGQGVYNEQFF
CDR3 DNA: TGTGCCAGCTCACCGGGCCAGGGGGTCTACAATGAGCAGTTCTTC

J gene: TRBJ1-1
D gene: -
clone size: few
V gene: TRBV27
CDR3 protein: CASSLKDTYTEAFF
CDR3 DNA: TGTGCCAGCAGTCTTAAAGACACCTACACTGAAGCTTTCTTT

J gene: TRBJ1-2
D gene: TRBD1
clone size: -
V gene: TRBV4-1
CDR3 protein: CASSQDWSPPARKGANYGYTF
CDR3 DNA: TGCGCCAGCAGCCAAGATTGGTCCCCCCCCGCGCGGAAGGGGGCCAACTATGGCTACACCTTC

J gene: TRBJ2-3
D gene: -
clone size: -
V gene: TRBV5-6
CDR3 protein: CAYRPGADTQYF
CDR3 DNA: TGTGCCTACAGGCCTGGGGCAGATACGCAGTATTTT

J gene: TRBJ1-6
D gene: -
clone size: -
V gene: TRBV9
CDR3 protein: CASSPGGGSSPLHF
CDR3 DNA: TGTGCCAGCAGCCCGGGAGGAGGGTCTTCACCCCTCCACTTT

J gene: TRBJ1-1
D gene: -
clone size: -
V gene: TRBV4-3
CDR3 protein: CASSQGGRDEAFF
CDR3 DNA: TGCGCCAGCAGCCAAGGCGGGAGGGATGAAGCTTTCTTT

J gene: TRBJ1-5
D gene: -
clone size: -
V gene: TRBV21-1
CDR3 protein: CASQTPSGNQPQHF
CDR3 DNA: TGTGCCAGCCAGACACCCTCGGGCAATCAGCCCCAGCATTTT

J gene: TRBJ1-5
D gene: -
clone size: -
V gene: TRBV6-5
CDR3 protein: CASVGAYPNNQPQHF
CDR3 DNA: TGTGCCAGTGTGGGGGCCTACCCCAACAATCAGCCCCAGCATTTT

J gene: TRBJ1-1
D gene: -
clone size: -
V gene: TRBV12-3/TRBV12-4
CDR3 protein: CASSAYFGTEAFF
CDR3 DNA: TGTGCCAGCAGTGCCTATTTCGGGACTGAAGCTTTCTTT

J gene: TRBJ2-3
D gene: -
clone size: -
V gene: TRBV5-1
CDR3 protein: CASSLPRQSSTDTQYF
CDR3 DNA: TGCGCCAGCAGCTTACCCAGGCAGTCTAGCACAGATACGCAGTATTTT

J gene: TRBJ2-5
D gene: TRBD1
clone size: once
V gene: TRBV9
CDR3 protein: CASSVVGQGWETQYF
CDR3 DNA: TGTGCCAGCAGCGTAGTGGGACAGGGTTGGGAGACCCAGTACTTC

J gene: TRBJ1-2
D gene: TRBD1
clone size: once
V gene: TRBV2
CDR3 protein: CASSRDRIGRNYGYTF
CDR3 DNA: TGTGCCAGCAGCCGGGACAGAATTGGTCGGAACTATGGCTACACCTTC

J gene: TRBJ1-2
D gene: -
clone size: -
V gene: TRBV6-5
CDR3 protein: CASSYHRGTTNYGYTF
CDR3 DNA: TGTGCCAGCAGTTACCATCGGGGGACTACTAACTATGGCTACACCTTC

J gene: TRBJ2-7
D gene: -
clone size: -
V gene: TRBV25-1
CDR3 protein: CASSESPPRQPPRYEQYF
CDR3 DNA: TGTGCCAGCAGTGAATCCCCACCGAGGCAGCCGCCTCGATACGAGCAGTACTTC

J gene: TRBJ1-2
D gene: -
clone size: -
V gene: TRBV5-1
CDR3 protein: CASSLTGGAHGYTF
CDR3 DNA: TGCGCCAGCAGCTTGACAGGTGGCGCCCATGGCTACACCTTC

J gene: TRBJ1-2
D gene: -
clone size: -
V gene: TRBV19
CDR3 protein: CASSTGVIYGYTF
CDR3 DNA: TGTGCCAGTAGTACAGGGGTTATCTATGGCTACACCTTC

J gene: TRBJ1-2
D gene: TRBD1
clone size: -
V gene: TRBV5-8
CDR3 protein: CASSAWDRGDGYTF
CDR3 DNA: TGTGCCAGCAGCGCCTGGGACAGGGGCGATGGCTACACCTTC

J gene: TRBJ2-1
D gene: -
clone size: once
V gene: TRBV18
CDR3 protein: CASTQGSYNEQFF
CDR3 DNA: TGTGCCAGCACCCAGGGGTCCTACAATGAGCAGTTCTTC

J gene: TRBJ2-5
D gene: -
clone size: -
V gene: TRBV5-1
CDR3 protein: CASSLVGGGETQYF
CDR3 DNA: TGCGCCAGCAGCTTGGTAGGCGGTGGAGAGACCCAGTACTTC

J gene: TRBJ1-1
D gene: -
clone size: -
V gene: TRBV29-1
CDR3 protein: CSVVAGANTEAFF
CDR3 DNA: TGCAGCGTTGTGGCAGGGGCGAACACTGAAGCTTTCTTT

J gene: TRBJ1-2
D gene: -
clone size: once
V gene: TRBV6-2/TRBV6-3
CDR3 protein: CASSWSSYGYTF
CDR3 DNA: TGTGCCAGCAGTTGGTCGAGCTATGGCTACACCTTC

J gene: TRBJ1-1
D gene: TRBD1
clone size: once
V gene: TRBV11-1
CDR3 protein: CASSLRGQGFTEAFF
CDR3 DNA: TGTGCCAGCAGCTTAAGGGGACAGGGGTTCACTGAAGCTTTCTTT

J gene: TRBJ2-7
D gene: TRBD1
clone size: -
V gene: TRBV4-1
CDR3 protein: CASSPRDRIYEQYF
CDR3 DNA: TGCGCCAGCAGCCCCCGGGACAGGATATACGAGCAGTACTTC

J gene: TRBJ2-1
D gene: TRBD2
clone size: -
V gene: TRBV9
CDR3 protein: CASSMTSREQFF
CDR3 DNA: TGTGCCAGCAGCATGACTAGCCGCGAGCAGTTCTTC

J gene: TRBJ2-3
D gene: TRBD1
clone size: -
V gene: TRBV29-1
CDR3 protein: CSTTGQVTDTQYF
CDR3 DNA: TGCAGCACCACGGGACAGGTCACAGATACGCAGTATTTT

J gene: TRBJ2-7
D gene: -
clone size: -
V gene: TRBV10-2
CDR3 protein: CASSRDTRQYF
CDR3 DNA: TGCGCCAGCAGCCGGGACACCAGGCAGTACTTC

J gene: TRBJ2-1
D gene: -
clone size: once
V gene: TRBV7-2
CDR3 protein: CASSFTGSSYNEQFF
CDR3 DNA: TGTGCCAGCAGCTTCACAGGTAGCTCCTACAATGAGCAGTTCTTC

J gene: TRBJ1-6
D gene: -
clone size: -
V gene: TRBV27
CDR3 protein: CASSLSEGSPLHF
CDR3 DNA: TGTGCCAGCAGTTTAAGCGAGGGTTCACCCCTCCACTTT

J gene: TRBJ2-7
D gene: TRBD1
clone size: -
V gene: TRBV5-1
CDR3 protein: CASSLAGQGASYEQYF
CDR3 DNA: TGCGCCAGCAGCTTGGCGGGACAGGGAGCCTCCTACGAGCAGTACTTC

J gene: TRBJ1-2
D gene: TRBD1
clone size: -
V gene: TRBV11-2
CDR3 protein: CASSLQGDGYTF
CDR3 DNA: TGTGCCAGCAGCTTACAGGGGGATGGCTACACCTTC

J gene: TRBJ1-4
D gene: TRBD1
clone size: once
V gene: TRBV19
CDR3 protein: CASSPRDRGRPDEKLFF
CDR3 DNA: TGTGCCAGTAGTCCCCGGGACAGGGGGCGCCCGGATGAAAAACTGTTTTTT

J gene: TRBJ1-2
D gene: -
clone size: -
V gene: TRBV3-1/TRBV3-2
CDR3 protein: CASSHENRDGYTF
CDR3 DNA: TGTGCCAGCAGCCATGAGAACAGGGATGGCTACACCTTC

J gene: TRBJ1-6
D gene: TRBD1
clone size: -
V gene: TRBV15
CDR3 protein: CATSRARQGNNSPLHF
CDR3 DNA: TGTGCCACCAGCAGGGCTCGACAGGGAAATAATTCACCCCTCCACTTT

J gene: TRBJ1-2
D gene: TRBD1
clone size: -
V gene: TRBV6-6
CDR3 protein: CASSYPRGRDGYTF
CDR3 DNA: TGTGCCAGCAGTTACCCTAGGGGGCGCGACGGCTACACCTTC

J gene: TRBJ2-3
D gene: -
clone size: -
V gene: TRBV6-2/TRBV6-3
CDR3 protein: CASSPKRRLSTDTQYF
CDR3 DNA: TGTGCCAGCAGCCCTAAGCGGCGGCTAAGCACAGATACGCAGTATTTT

J gene: TRBJ1-1
D gene: -
clone size: -
V gene: TRBV30
CDR3 protein: CAWSSGTGVSEAFF
CDR3 DNA: TGTGCCTGGAGCTCCGGGACGGGGGTTAGTGAAGCTTTCTTT

J gene: TRBJ2-1
D gene: TRBD2
clone size: -
V gene: TRBV6-5
CDR3 protein: CASSRLAEQFF
CDR3 DNA: TGTGCCAGCAGTCGACTAGCGGAACAGTTCTTC

J gene: TRBJ1-2
D gene: TRBD1
clone size: few
V gene: TRBV19
CDR3 protein: CASSPRRTGVGYTF
CDR3 DNA: TGTGCCAGTAGTCCCCGACGGACAGGGGTCGGCTACACCTTC

J gene: TRBJ2-7
D gene: -
clone size: -
V gene: TRBV9
CDR3 protein: CASSAGGTDYEQYF
CDR3 DNA: TGTGCCAGCAGCGCCGGCGGGACGGACTACGAGCAGTACTTC

J gene: TRBJ2-2
D gene: -
clone size: -
V gene: TRBV7-9
CDR3 protein: CASSLRGGTGELFF
CDR3 DNA: TGTGCCAGCAGCTTAAGAGGGGGCACCGGGGAGCTGTTTTTT

J gene: TRBJ1-6
D gene: -
clone size: -
V gene: TRBV6-6
CDR3 protein: CASSHRTVLSSYNSPLHF
CDR3 DNA: TGTGCCAGCAGTCATCGGACAGTTTTAAGCTCCTATAATTCACCCCTCCACTTT

J gene: TRBJ2-7
D gene: -
clone size: once
V gene: TRBV11-3
CDR3 protein: CASSRTEGYEQYF
CDR3 DNA: TGTGCCAGCAGCCGTACAGAAGGCTACGAGCAGTACTTC

J gene: TRBJ2-1
D gene: -
clone size: -
V gene: TRBV12-5
CDR3 protein: CASGLSSFYNEQFF
CDR3 DNA: TGTGCTAGTGGTTTGTCGTCCTTCTACAATGAGCAGTTCTTC

J gene: TRBJ1-4
D gene: -
clone size: -
V gene: TRBV7-9
CDR3 protein: CASRPGDRMRMKNEKLFF
CDR3 DNA: TGTGCCAGCAGACCCGGTGACCGAATGCGGATGAAGAATGAAAAACTGTTTTTT

J gene: TRBJ1-5
D gene: -
clone size: -
V gene: TRBV28
CDR3 protein: CASSSSQGFNQPQHF
CDR3 DNA: TGTGCCAGCAGTTCGTCACAGGGTTTTAATCAGCCCCAGCATTTT

J gene: TRBJ2-1
D gene: -
clone size: -
V gene: TRBV5-1
CDR3 protein: CASSLLDNEQFF
CDR3 DNA: TGCGCCAGCAGCTTACTAGACAATGAGCAGTTCTTC

J gene: TRBJ1-1
D gene: -
clone size: -
V gene: TRBV18
CDR3 protein: CASSLGDGSTEAFF
CDR3 DNA: TGTGCCAGCTCACTCGGGGATGGCAGCACTGAAGCTTTCTTT

J gene: TRBJ1-1
D gene: TRBD1
clone size: -
V gene: TRBV7-6
CDR3 protein: CASSTPRDRGIHTEAFF
CDR3 DNA: TGTGCCAGCAGCACCCCACGGGACAGGGGGATTCACACTGAAGCTTTCTTT

J gene: TRBJ1-5
D gene: -
clone size: -
V gene: TRBV30
CDR3 protein: CAWRAWGRGNQPQHF
CDR3 DNA: TGTGCCTGGAGGGCCTGGGGGAGGGGCAATCAGCCCCAGCATTTT

J gene: TRBJ1-5
D gene: TRBD1
clone size: -
V gene: TRBV7-2
CDR3 protein: CASSLEGAGRGGNQPQHF
CDR3 DNA: TGTGCCAGCAGCTTAGAGGGGGCAGGTCGAGGGGGCAATCAGCCCCAGCATTTT

J gene: TRBJ2-2
D gene: TRBD1
clone size: -
V gene: TRBV7-8
CDR3 protein: CASSRGVRTGAPGELFF
CDR3 DNA: TGTGCCAGCAGCCGAGGCGTCCGGACAGGGGCGCCCGGGGAGCTGTTTTTT

J gene: TRBJ2-1
D gene: -
clone size: -
V gene: TRBV30
CDR3 protein: CAWSVGGYNEQFF
CDR3 DNA: TGTGCCTGGAGTGTTGGAGGGTACAATGAGCAGTTCTTC

J gene: TRBJ2-1
D gene: -
clone size: -
V gene: TRBV11-2
CDR3 protein: CASSFKGSNYGQFF
CDR3 DNA: TGTGCCAGCAGCTTCAAGGGGTCGAACTATGGGCAGTTCTTC

J gene: TRBJ2-7
D gene: -
clone size: -
V gene: TRBV9
CDR3 protein: CASNRDGTWEQYF
CDR3 DNA: TGTGCCAGCAACAGGGACGGGACGTGGGAGCAGTACTTC